This TCR beta chain was recovered during a study of T cell repertoires in cytomegalovirus infection (dated by TCRdb to the late 2010s). The study in broad terms: Recently identified HLA-C-restricted CMV epitopes, whose presentation resists viral immunomodulation, were targeted by peptide stimulations together with well-studied HLA-B-restricted epitopes. Donor HLA type was relevant to the analysis, as public TCR beta signatures indicated carriage of CMV infection together with the matching HLA type.

Turning to this clonotype: Its antigen remains unidentified. No clone much larger than this one lies a single base away; base qualities are absent.

The treatment or condition label here, explained by the study, means: in vitro stimulation with specific CMV peptide epitopes to enrich CMV-specific T cells. Overall study outcomes, separate from this receptor: The ex vivo response was dominated by HLA-C-restricted CMV-specific TCR beta clonotypes, and the single most frequent clonotype in two of eight donors was supplied by these HLA-C-restricted clonotypes. In both this cohort and an independent roughly 360-donor cohort, the cumulative frequency of public TCR beta family members distinguished carriers of CMV infection plus the relevant HLA type.

The germline V gene encodes CDR1 MNHEY and CDR2 SMNVEV (reference sequence). Inclusive of the bounding cysteine and phenylalanine, the CDR3 is 18 residues long. Here the CDR3 DNA is all that survives: 54 bases in frame from base 1. V is pruned by 3 bases and J by 4 bases, leaving 11 bases of the junction without a gene match. Reads for this sample came from an Illumina HiSeq 1500. TCRdb ran its own pipeline on the public reads, namely fastp trimming at Q25 and MiXCR clone calling, and kept in-frame beta chains. Rows with one shared CDR3 protein collapse into an entry with the most common genes and DNA. Recorded for this sample are fewer than 850,000 distinct CDR3 sequences; 25% to 30% of them occurred a single time. The ten largest clones take up over 10% of the sample.

The chain employs TRBV27 and TRBJ2-1; TRBD2 agrees with 11 junctional bases. The sequence was collected from a human donor in good health (CMV status not recorded). Some clones in this sample may be carry-over from other donors' samples. Material: cultured CD8+ T cells from PBMCs, obtained from culture after CMV antigen stimulation. CDR3 sequence: CASSFIPLAGGLYNEQFF. The sequenced DNA: TGTGCCAGCAGTTTTATTCCTTTAGCGGGGGGGCTTTACAATGAGCAGTTCTTC.